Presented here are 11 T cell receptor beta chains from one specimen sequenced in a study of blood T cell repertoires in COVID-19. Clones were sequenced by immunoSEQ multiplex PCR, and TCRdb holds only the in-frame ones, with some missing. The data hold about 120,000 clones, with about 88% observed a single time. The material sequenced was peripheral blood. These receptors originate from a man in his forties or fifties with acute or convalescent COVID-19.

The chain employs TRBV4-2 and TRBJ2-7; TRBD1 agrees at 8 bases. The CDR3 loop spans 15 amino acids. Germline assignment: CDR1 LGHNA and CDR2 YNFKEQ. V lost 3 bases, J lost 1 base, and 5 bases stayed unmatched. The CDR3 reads CASSHGGQGSYEQYF. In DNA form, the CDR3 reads TGTGCCAGCAGCCATGGAGGACAGGGATCCTACGAGCAGTACTTC.

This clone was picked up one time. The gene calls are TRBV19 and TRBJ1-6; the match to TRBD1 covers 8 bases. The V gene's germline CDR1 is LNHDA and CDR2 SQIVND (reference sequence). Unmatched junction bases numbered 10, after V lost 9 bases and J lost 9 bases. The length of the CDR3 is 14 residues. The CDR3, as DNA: TGTGCCAGCACCGGGACAGGTTACCTTTCACCCCTCCACTTT. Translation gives CASTGTGYLSPLHF.

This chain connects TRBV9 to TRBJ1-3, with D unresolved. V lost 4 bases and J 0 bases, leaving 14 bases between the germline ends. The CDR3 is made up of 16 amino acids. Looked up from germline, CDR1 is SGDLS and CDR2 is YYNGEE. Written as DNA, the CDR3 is TGTGCCAGCAGCTCAAGAGAGAAATTCTCTGGAAACACCATATATTTT. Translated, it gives CASSSREKFSGNTIYF.

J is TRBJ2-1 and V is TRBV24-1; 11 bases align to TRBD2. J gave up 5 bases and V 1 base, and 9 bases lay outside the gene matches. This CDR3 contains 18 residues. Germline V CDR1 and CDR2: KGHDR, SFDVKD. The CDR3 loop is CATSDFDLTSGAHNEQFF. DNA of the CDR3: TGTGCCACCAGTGATTTCGACTTGACTAGCGGGGCACACAATGAGCAGTTCTTC.

The CDR3 is CATSRGPNGGQYF. The CDR3, as DNA: TGTGCCACCAGCAGAGGACCCAATGGAGGGCAGTACTTC. This chain links TRBV15 with TRBJ2-7; D is perhaps TRBD2 (5 bases). V gave up 1 base and J gave up 9 bases, with 13 bases separating them. Germline V gene sequence: CDR1 LNHNV, CDR2 YYDKDF (reference sequence). The CDR3 contains 13 residues. The full variable domain, in which reference TRBV15 and TRBJ2-7 provide the parts outside the CDR3, is DAMVIQNPRYQVTQFGKPVTLSCSQTLNHNVMYWYQQKSSQAPKLLFHYYDKDFNNEADTPDNFQSRRPNTSFCFLDIRSPGLGDTAMYLCATSRGPNGGQYFGPGTRLTVT.

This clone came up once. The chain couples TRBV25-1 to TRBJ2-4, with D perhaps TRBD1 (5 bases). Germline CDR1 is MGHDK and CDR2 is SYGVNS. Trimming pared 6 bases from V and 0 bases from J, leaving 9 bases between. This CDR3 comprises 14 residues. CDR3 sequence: CASSTTGAKNIQYF. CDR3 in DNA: TGTGCCAGCAGCACCACAGGAGCCAAAAACATTCAGTACTTC.

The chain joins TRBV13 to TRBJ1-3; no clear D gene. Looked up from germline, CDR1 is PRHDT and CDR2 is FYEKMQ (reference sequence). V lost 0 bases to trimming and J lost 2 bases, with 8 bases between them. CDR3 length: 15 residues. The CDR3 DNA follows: TGTGCCAGCAGCTTAGGTGGCTCTCCTGGAAACACCATATATTTT. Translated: CASSLGGSPGNTIYF.

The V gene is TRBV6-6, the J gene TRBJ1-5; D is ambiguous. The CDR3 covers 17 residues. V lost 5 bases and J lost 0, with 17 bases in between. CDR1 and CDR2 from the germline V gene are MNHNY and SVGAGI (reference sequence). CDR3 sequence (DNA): TGTGCCAGCAGTCCTCTCGAGAGAGCGACTAGCAATCAGCCCCAGCATTTT. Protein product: CASSPLERATSNQPQHF.

CDR3 region: CASSTEQGSSPLHF. DNA of the CDR3: TGTGCCAGCAGTACCGAACAGGGATCTTCACCCCTCCACTTT. This sequence joins TRBV2 and TRBJ1-6; maybe TRBD1 (6 bases). The germline V gene encodes CDR1 SNHLY and CDR2 FYNNEI. With 5 bases removed from V and 9 bases from J, the gap between germline ends came to 14 bases. There are 14 residues in the CDR3.

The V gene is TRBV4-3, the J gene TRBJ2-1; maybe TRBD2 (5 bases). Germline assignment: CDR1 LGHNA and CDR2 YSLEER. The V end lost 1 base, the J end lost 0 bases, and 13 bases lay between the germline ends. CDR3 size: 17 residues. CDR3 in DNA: TGCGCCAGCAGCCAAGTATACGGAGCGGTCTCCTACAATGAGCAGTTCTTC. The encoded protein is CASSQVYGAVSYNEQFF.

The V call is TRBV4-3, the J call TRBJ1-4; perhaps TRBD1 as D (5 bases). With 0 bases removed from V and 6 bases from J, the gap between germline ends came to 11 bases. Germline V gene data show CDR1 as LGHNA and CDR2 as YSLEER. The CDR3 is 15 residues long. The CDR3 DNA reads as TGCGCCAGCAGCCAAGAACGCCAGGGTGATGAAAAACTGTTTTTT. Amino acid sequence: CASSQERQGDEKLFF.